The source of this T cell receptor beta chain is a study of OX40 agonist ivuxolimab in advanced cancers. Trimming took off 4 bases at V and 3 bases at J, with 9 bases between the two ends. The CDR3 length is 13 residues. The V gene's germline CDR1 is LNHDA and CDR2 SQIVND (reference sequence). The table came from immunoSEQ multiplex PCR; TCRdb's copy has only in-frame clones and leaves some out. The sample shows roughly 49,000 clones, roughly 79% of them seen only once. Specimen: CD4+ or CD8+ T cells sorted from blood, collected in a trial of the OX40 agonist ivuxolimab. The receptor comes from an adult with an advanced solid tumor such as melanoma, head and neck, liver or kidney cancer. The chain couples TRBV19 to TRBJ1-1; D gene unclear. This CDR3 reads CASSTNPDTEAFF. The DNA for the CDR3 is TGTGCCAGTAGTACTAATCCGGACACTGAAGCTTTCTTT.